This T cell receptor (beta chain) originates from a study of beta chain features in type 1 diabetes. Findings and caveats of the study: VDJ junctions from type 1 diabetes patients carried fewer insertions and larger deletions.

Germline CDR1 reads KGHSH; CDR2 reads LQKENI. This CDR3 is 16 amino acids long. V shed 1 base, J shed 1 base, and the junction held 6 bases outside the gene matches. This clone was seen only a few times. Its antigen is still unknown. Isolated RNA was reverse transcribed in full, so expressed TCRB transcripts were sequenced. TCRdb keeps only in-frame clones here, not all; method: immunoSEQ multiplex PCR. This table holds 350,000 or so clones, around 19% found once. In all sorted populations, purity surpassed 95%. Material: naive CD4+ T cells from blood. The chain is built from TRBV18 and TRBJ2-7; TRBD2 matches 8 bases. This clonotype was sampled from a woman between 18 and 29 years old in good health. The CDR3 bases are TGTGCCAGCTCACCACAGGTCAGCGGGAGTTCCTACGAGCAGTACTTC. It yields the protein CASSPQVSGSSYEQYF.